This T cell receptor (beta chain) emerged from a study of CD8 T cells in Susac syndrome. With random hexamers, reverse transcription was performed on about 0.5 to 1 ug of RNA. Amplification of TCR beta CDR3 by immunoSEQ multiplex PCR spanned 54 Vbeta and 13 Jbeta. Each CDR3 protein gets one entry after TCRdb re-called the immunoSEQ multiplex PCR reads with MiXCR. The repertoire consists of around 190,000 distinct CDR3 sequences, with approximately 93% occurring once and the leading ten covering about 0.1%. The control group consisted of healthy donors matched for age and sex. Germline V CDR1 and CDR2: KGHDR, SFDVKD. The CDR3 is made up of 15 amino acids. Trimming took 3 bases from V and 4 from J; bases not matched to a gene: 4.

Sequences were obtained from CD4+ T cells from PBMCs. The chain links TRBV24-1 to TRBJ2-3, with 9 bases identical to TRBD1. This receptor was obtained from a human donor in good health. CDR3 loop: CATSDGDRAADTQYF. The CDR3, as DNA: TGTGCCACCAGTGATGGGGACAGGGCGGCAGATACGCAGTATTTT.